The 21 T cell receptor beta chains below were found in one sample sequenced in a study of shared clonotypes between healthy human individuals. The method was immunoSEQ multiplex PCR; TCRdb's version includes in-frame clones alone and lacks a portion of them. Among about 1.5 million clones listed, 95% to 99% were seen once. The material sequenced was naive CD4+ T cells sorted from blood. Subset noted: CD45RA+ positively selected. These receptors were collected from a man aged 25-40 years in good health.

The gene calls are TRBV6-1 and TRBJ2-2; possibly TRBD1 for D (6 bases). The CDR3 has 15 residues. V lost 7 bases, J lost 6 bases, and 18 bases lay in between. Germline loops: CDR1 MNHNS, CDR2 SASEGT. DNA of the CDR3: TGTGCCAGCACTGCTTTTAGACAGGCTCCCGGGGAGCTGTTTTTT. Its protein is CASTAFRQAPGELFF.

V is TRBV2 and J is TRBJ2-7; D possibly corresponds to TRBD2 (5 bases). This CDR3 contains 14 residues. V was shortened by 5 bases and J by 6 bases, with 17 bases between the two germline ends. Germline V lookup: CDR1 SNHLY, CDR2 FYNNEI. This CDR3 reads CASSQTGINAEQYF. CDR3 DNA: TGTGCCAGCAGTCAAACGGGGATAAATGCCGAGCAGTACTTC.

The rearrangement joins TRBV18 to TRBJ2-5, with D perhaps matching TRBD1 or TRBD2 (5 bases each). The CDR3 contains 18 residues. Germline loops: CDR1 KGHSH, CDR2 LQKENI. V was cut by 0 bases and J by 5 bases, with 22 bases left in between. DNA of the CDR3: TGTGCCAGCTCACCACCCCCAGGGAGCACAGGCATCCTCGAGACCCAGTACTTC. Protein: CASSPPPGSTGILETQYF.

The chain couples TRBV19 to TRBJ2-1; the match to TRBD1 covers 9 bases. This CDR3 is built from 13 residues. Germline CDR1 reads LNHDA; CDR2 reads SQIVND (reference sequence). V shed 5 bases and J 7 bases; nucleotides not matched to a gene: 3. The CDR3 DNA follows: TGTGCCAGTAGTGGCGGGACAGGGAATGAGCAGTTCTTC. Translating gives CASSGGTGNEQFF.

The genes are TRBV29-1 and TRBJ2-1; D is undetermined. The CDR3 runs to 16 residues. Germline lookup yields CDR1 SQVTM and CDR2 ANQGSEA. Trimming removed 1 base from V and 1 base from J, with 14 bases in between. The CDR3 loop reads CSVEGLGVGSYNEQFF. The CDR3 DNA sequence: TGCAGCGTTGAAGGATTAGGTGTGGGTTCCTACAATGAGCAGTTCTTC.

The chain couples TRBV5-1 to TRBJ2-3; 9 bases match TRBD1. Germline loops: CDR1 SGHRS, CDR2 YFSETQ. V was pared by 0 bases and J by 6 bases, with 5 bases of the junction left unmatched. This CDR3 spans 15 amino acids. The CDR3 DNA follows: TGCGCCAGCAGCTTGGGTACAGGGGGCCCCGATACGCAGTATTTT. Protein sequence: CASSLGTGGPDTQYF.

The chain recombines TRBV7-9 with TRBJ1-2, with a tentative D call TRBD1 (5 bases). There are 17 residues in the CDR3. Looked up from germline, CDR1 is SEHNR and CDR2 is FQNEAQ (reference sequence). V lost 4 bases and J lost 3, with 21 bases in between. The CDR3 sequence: CASSSTRTSRGDYGYTF. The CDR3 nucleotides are TGTGCCAGCAGCTCCACCAGGACCTCCAGAGGGGACTATGGCTACACCTTC.

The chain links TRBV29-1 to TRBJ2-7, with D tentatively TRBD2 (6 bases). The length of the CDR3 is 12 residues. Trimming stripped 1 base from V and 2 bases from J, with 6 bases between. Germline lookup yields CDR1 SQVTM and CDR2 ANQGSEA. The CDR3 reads CSVEGGAYEQYF. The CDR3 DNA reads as TGCAGCGTTGAAGGGGGGGCCTACGAGCAGTACTTC.

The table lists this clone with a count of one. CDR3 residues: CASRVLDWTGELFF. DNA of the CDR3: TGTGCCAGCAGGGTGCTAGATTGGACCGGGGAGCTGTTTTTT. This sequence joins TRBV2 and TRBJ2-2; D is uncertain. The germline V gene encodes CDR1 SNHLY and CDR2 FYNNEI. V lost 6 bases and J lost 5, with 13 bases in between. This CDR3 spans 14 amino acids.

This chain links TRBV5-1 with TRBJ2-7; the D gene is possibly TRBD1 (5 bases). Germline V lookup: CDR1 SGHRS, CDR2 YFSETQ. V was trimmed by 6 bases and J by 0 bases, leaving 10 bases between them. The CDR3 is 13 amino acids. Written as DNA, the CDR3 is TGCGCCAGCAAGAGACAGAACTCCTACGAGCAGTACTTC. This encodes CASKRQNSYEQYF.

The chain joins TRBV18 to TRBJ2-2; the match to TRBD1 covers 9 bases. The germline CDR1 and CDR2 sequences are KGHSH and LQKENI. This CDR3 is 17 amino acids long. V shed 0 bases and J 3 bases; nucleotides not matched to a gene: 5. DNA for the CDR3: TGTGCCAGCTCACCACCGGGGACAGGGAGTCACACCGGGGAGCTGTTTTTT. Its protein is CASSPPGTGSHTGELFF.

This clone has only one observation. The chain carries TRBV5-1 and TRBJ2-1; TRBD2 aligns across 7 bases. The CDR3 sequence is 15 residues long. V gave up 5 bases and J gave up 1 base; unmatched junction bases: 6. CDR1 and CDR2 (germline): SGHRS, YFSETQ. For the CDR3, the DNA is TGCGCCAGCAGGAAGAGGGAGGGGTCCTACAATGAGCAGTTCTTC. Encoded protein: CASRKREGSYNEQFF.

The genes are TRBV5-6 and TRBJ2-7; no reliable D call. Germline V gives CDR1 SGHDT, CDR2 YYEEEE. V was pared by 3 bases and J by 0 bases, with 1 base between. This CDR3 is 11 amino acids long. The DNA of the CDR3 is TGTGCCAGCAGCTACTCCTACGAGCAGTACTTC. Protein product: CASSYSYEQYF.

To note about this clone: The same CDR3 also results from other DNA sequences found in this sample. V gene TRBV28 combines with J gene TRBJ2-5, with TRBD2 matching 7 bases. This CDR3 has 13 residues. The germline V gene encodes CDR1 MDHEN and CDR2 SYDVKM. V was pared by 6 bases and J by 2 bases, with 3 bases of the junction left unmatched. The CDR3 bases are TGTGCCAGCAGCCCTAGCGGTCAAGAGACCCAGTACTTC. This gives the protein CASSPSGQETQYF.

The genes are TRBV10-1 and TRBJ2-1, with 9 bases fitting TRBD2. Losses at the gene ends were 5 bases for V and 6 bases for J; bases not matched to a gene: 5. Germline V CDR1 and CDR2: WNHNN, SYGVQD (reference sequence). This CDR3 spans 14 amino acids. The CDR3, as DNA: TGCGCCAGCAGTTGGACTAGCGTAGGCAATGAGCAGTTCTTC. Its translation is CASSWTSVGNEQFF.

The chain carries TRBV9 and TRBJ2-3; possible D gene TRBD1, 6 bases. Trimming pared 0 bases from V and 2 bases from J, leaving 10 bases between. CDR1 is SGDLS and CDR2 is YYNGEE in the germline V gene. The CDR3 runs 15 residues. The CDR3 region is CASSVGRGTTDTQYF. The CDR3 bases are TGTGCCAGCAGCGTAGGAAGGGGGACCACAGATACGCAGTATTTT.

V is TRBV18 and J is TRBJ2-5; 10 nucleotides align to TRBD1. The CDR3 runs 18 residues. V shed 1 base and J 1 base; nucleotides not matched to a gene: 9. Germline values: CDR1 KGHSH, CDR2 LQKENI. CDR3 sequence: CASSPRQGAGVGQETQYF. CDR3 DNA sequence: TGTGCCAGCTCACCACGACAGGGGGCGGGAGTGGGCCAAGAGACCCAGTACTTC.

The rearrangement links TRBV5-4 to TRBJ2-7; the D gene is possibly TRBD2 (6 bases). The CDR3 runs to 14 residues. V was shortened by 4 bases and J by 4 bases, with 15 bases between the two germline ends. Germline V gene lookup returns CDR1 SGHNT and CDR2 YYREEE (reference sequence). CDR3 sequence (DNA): TGTGCCAGCAGCCAGGGCGGGACTGGTTACGAGCAGTACTTC. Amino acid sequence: CASSQGGTGYEQYF.

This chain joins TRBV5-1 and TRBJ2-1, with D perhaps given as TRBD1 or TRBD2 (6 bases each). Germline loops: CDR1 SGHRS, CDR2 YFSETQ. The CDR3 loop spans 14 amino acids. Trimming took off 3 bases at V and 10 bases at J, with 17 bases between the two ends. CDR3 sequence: CASSYERGAREQFF. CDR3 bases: TGCGCCAGCAGCTACGAGAGGGGGGCCCGGGAGCAGTTCTTC.

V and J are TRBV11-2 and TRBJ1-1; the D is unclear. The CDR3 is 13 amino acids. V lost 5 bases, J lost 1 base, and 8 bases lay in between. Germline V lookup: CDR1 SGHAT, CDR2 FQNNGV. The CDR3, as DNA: TGTGCCAGCAGCAATATACGGAACACTGAAGCTTTCTTT. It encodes CASSNIRNTEAFF.

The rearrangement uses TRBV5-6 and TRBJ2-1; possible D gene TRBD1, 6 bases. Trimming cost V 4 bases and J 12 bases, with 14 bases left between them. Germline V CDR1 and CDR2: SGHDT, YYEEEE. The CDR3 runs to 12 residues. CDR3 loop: CASSPSQGGQFF. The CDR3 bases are TGTGCCAGCAGCCCATCACAGGGTGGGCAGTTCTTC.